What follows are 26 T cell receptor beta chains derived from one specimen sequenced in a study of immune heterogeneity within non-small cell lung tumors. TCR beta CDR3 was amplified by multiplex PCR, first round roughly 10 cycles, 32 V and 13 J primers. TCRdb re-analysed the multiplex PCR reads in MiXCR, keeping a single row per CDR3 protein. The profile shows roughly 6,000 distinct CDR3 sequences, approximately 23% of them singletons. Bulk tumor genomic DNA, 600 ng per sample, was used as template. Several widely spaced biopsies per primary tumor were taken during surgery. The cohort was untreated, with newly diagnosed non-small cell lung cancer undergoing curative surgery. Sequenced sample: lung tumor tissue. These receptors all stem from a man between 70 and 80 years old with non-small cell lung cancer.

This clonotype is labeled as medium-sized (0.01 to 0.1%). J is TRBJ2-7 and V is TRBV27; the D gene is possibly TRBD1 (6 bases). V lost 6 bases, J lost 5 bases, and 14 bases lay in between. CDR3 length equals 13 residues. The germline V gene encodes CDR1 MNHEY and CDR2 SMNVEV (reference sequence). DNA for the CDR3: TGTGCCAGCAGCCCCGTCACAGGGCACGAGCAGTACTTC. Protein sequence: CASSPVTGHEQYF.

The chain employs TRBV24-1 and TRBJ2-7; possibly TRBD1 for D (5 bases). Germline loops: CDR1 KGHDR, CDR2 SFDVKD. Trimming took 6 bases from V and 1 from J, leaving 18 bases between them. The CDR3 is 16 amino acids. CDR3 DNA sequence: TGTGCCACCAGTAGTTTAGGGGCGCCCAAATCCTACGAGCAGTACTTC. Translation gives CATSSLGAPKSYEQYF.

This clonotype has a count of ten or more. V and J are TRBV10-3 and TRBJ2-7; a weak D match, TRBD2 (7 bases). The CDR3 spans 14 residues. Trimming pared 2 bases from V and 5 bases from J, leaving 13 bases between. Germline V lookup: CDR1 ENHRY, CDR2 SYGVKD. The CDR3 DNA reads TGTGCCATCAGTGAGCGGGGGGCCGGTGACGAGCAGTACTTC. Residues: CAISERGAGDEQYF.

This clonotype ranks as medium-sized. The V and J genes are TRBV10-1 and TRBJ2-2; perhaps TRBD2 as D (6 bases). The V and J ends lost 3 bases and 7 bases respectively, with 15 bases between them. The CDR3 covers 15 residues. In germline, CDR1 is WNHNN, CDR2 SYGVQD (reference sequence). CDR3 DNA: TGCGCCAGCAGTGAAAGGCCGGGAGACAGCGGGGAGCTGTTTTTT. Translated: CASSERPGDSGELFF.

By proportion, this clonotype is medium-sized. The chain joins TRBV19 to TRBJ2-4, with D unresolved. The CDR3 consists of 15 residues. The germline CDR1 and CDR2 sequences are LNHDA and SQIVND (reference sequence). With 6 bases removed from V and 6 bases from J, the gap between germline ends came to 18 bases. The CDR3 sequence: CASSLRFQDTNIQYF. The CDR3 DNA reads as TGTGCCAGTAGCCTAAGGTTTCAAGATACAAACATTCAGTACTTC. Variable domain in full (rest from reference TRBV19 and TRBJ2-4): DGGITQSPKYLFRKEGQNVTLSCEQNLNHDAMYWYRQDPGQGLRLIYYSQIVNDFQKGDIAEGYSVSREKKESFPLTVTSAQKNPTAFYLCASSLRFQDTNIQYFGAGTRLSVL.

This clonotype is judged medium-sized (0.01 to 0.1%). The CDR3: CASSMGGLAFYEQFF. The CDR3 DNA follows: TGTGCCAGTAGTATGGGGGGACTAGCGTTCTATGAGCAGTTCTTC. The chain combines TRBV19 with TRBJ2-1; 10 nucleotides agree with TRBD2. Germline V gene sequence: CDR1 LNHDA, CDR2 SQIVND (reference sequence). The V gene end was trimmed by 3 bases and the J gene end by 8 bases; junction bases not matched to a gene: 7. CDR3 length: 15 amino acids.

Only a few counts were recorded for this clonotype. The chain employs TRBV5-1 and TRBJ1-1, with a weak D call TRBD1 (5 bases). Germline values: CDR1 SGHRS, CDR2 YFSETQ. The germline V and J ends were trimmed by 4 bases and 8 bases, with 15 bases remaining between them. CDR3 size: 13 residues. CDR3 in DNA: TGCGCCAGCAGCCCCATGCTGAAGGGGGAAGCTTTCTTT. It specifies CASSPMLKGEAFF.

Relative to its sample, this clonotype is medium-sized. The chain combines TRBV30 with TRBJ1-3; tentatively, D is TRBD1 (6 bases). This CDR3 spans 14 amino acids. With 2 bases removed from V and 3 bases from J, the gap between germline ends came to 11 bases. Germline V CDR1 and CDR2: GTSNPN, SVGIG (reference sequence). CDR3 amino acids: CAWSSAGVGNTIYF. As DNA, the CDR3 is TGTGCCTGGAGTAGCGCAGGGGTTGGAAACACCATATATTTT. Based on the CDR3 plus reference TRBV30 and TRBJ1-3, the full variable domain is SQTIHQWPATLVQPVGSPLSLECTVEGTSNPNLYWYRQAAGRGLQLLFYSVGIGQISSEVPQNLSASRPQDRQFILSSKKLLLSDSGFYLCAWSSAGVGNTIYFGEGSWLTVV.

This sequence joins TRBV20-1 and TRBJ2-1; 9 bases are a match to TRBD2. CDR1 is DFQATT and CDR2 is SNEGSKA in the germline V gene (reference sequence). V lost 3 bases to trimming and J lost 7 bases; unmatched junction nucleotides: 10. This CDR3 is built from 15 residues. The CDR3 loop reads CSASLREGRGNEQFF. In nucleotides, the CDR3 is TGCAGTGCTAGTTTGCGGGAGGGCCGGGGGAATGAGCAGTTCTTC.

The V gene is TRBV20-1, the J gene TRBJ2-1; 9 bases are shared with TRBD1. The CDR3 totals 18 residues. Germline V gene data show CDR1 as DFQATT and CDR2 as SNEGSKA (reference sequence). The trim removed 0 bases at V and 4 bases at J, leaving 13 bases unmatched. CDR3 coding DNA: TGCAGTGCTAGAGATACAGGGGGCAGACTCGACCGTTACAATGAGCAGTTCTTC. Translation: CSARDTGGRLDRYNEQFF.

This clonotype was recorded a few times. The chain couples TRBV27 to TRBJ2-7; D possibly matches TRBD1 or TRBD2 (6 bases each). CDR3 length equals 16 residues. Germline V lookup: CDR1 MNHEY, CDR2 SMNVEV (reference sequence). V lost 9 bases and J lost 9, with 30 bases in between. CDR3 region: CASRATSSWGAVRQYF. The CDR3 bases are TGTGCCAGTAGGGCTACTTCTAGCTGGGGGGCCGTTAGGCAGTACTTC.

Turning to this clonotype: A much larger clone sits a single nucleotide away, making a read error possible. The V and J genes are TRBV19 and TRBJ1-1; D is perhaps TRBD1 (5 bases). The CDR3 has 17 amino acids. Germline V gene lookup returns CDR1 LNHDA and CDR2 SQIVND (reference sequence). V gave up 4 bases and J gave up 1 base, with 19 bases separating them. The CDR3 loop reads CASSTRGGNSWNTEAFF. CDR3 in DNA: TGTGCCAGTAGTACGCGGGGGGGGAATTCCTGGAACACTGAAGCTTTCTTT.

This clonotype is large (0.1 to 1%) by share. The V and J genes are TRBV20-1 and TRBJ2-7, with D possibly being TRBD2 (7 bases). The germline V gene encodes CDR1 DFQATT and CDR2 SNEGSKA (reference sequence). The length of the CDR3 is 14 residues. V lost 5 bases, J lost 4 bases, and 18 bases lay in between. CDR3 DNA sequence: TGCAGTGCTCGCGGGGGACAAGTCATTTACGAGCAGTACTTC. It translates to CSARGGQVIYEQYF.

By frequency in the sample, this clonotype is medium-sized (0.01 to 0.1%). The chain couples TRBV11-2 to TRBJ2-5, with a possible D match to TRBD1 (6 bases). Germline assignment: CDR1 SGHAT and CDR2 FQNNGV. V was cut by 0 bases and J by 7 bases, with 12 bases left in between. The CDR3 length is 14 residues. Here the CDR3 DNA reads TGTGCCAGCAGCTTAGAGGTTGGCAGGGGGACCCAGTACTTC. It codes for CASSLEVGRGTQYF.

CDR3 residues: CASSWDRGPSSTDTQYF. The CDR3 bases are TGTGCCAGCAGCTGGGACAGGGGGCCATCTAGCACAGATACGCAGTATTTT. This chain links TRBV7-9 with TRBJ2-3; TRBD1 agrees at 12 bases. The germline gives CDR1 SEHNR, CDR2 FQNEAQ (reference sequence). After removal of 4 bases from V and 0 bases from J, the junction contained 5 bases not matched to a gene. The CDR3 sequence is 17 residues long.

This clonotype was counted many times. This sequence joins TRBV29-1 and TRBJ2-5; TRBD1 matches 8 bases. With V trimmed by 3 bases and J by 0 bases, 3 bases remained unmatched. Germline V gives CDR1 SQVTM, CDR2 ANQGSEA. This CDR3 has 14 residues. CDR3 residues: CSVEDREYQETQYF. CDR3 in DNA: TGCAGCGTTGAGGACAGGGAGTACCAAGAGACCCAGTACTTC.

In its sample, this clonotype is medium-sized (0.01 to 0.1%). V is TRBV27 and J is TRBJ1-2; D possibly corresponds to TRBD1 (5 bases). The CDR3 totals 17 residues. Germline V lookup: CDR1 MNHEY, CDR2 SMNVEV (reference sequence). Between the trimmed V and J ends, which lost 10 bases and 3 bases, there was a span of 27 bases. As DNA, the CDR3 is TGTGCCACCCCTTGGGTAACGGGGGGACTGTTGGACTATGGCTACACCTTC. Its protein is CATPWVTGGLLDYGYTF.

The chain is built from TRBV10-3 and TRBJ2-2; 7 bases fit TRBD1. Per germline, CDR1 ENHRY and CDR2 SYGVKD. With 4 bases clipped from V and 6 bases from J, the junction kept 2 bases outside the gene matches. CDR3 length: 13 residues. CDR3 protein: CAISVDRAGELFF. In nucleotides, the CDR3 is TGTGCCATCAGTGTTGACAGGGCCGGGGAGCTGTTTTTT.

This clonotype was seen ten or more times. This chain links TRBV2 with TRBJ1-5; 8 positions match TRBD1. This CDR3 contains 13 residues. V lost 6 bases, J lost 5 bases, and 3 bases stayed unmatched. Germline assignment: CDR1 SNHLY and CDR2 FYNNEI. CDR3 amino acids: CASSGTGYQPQHF. The CDR3 region has the DNA TGTGCCAGCAGCGGGACAGGCTATCAGCCCCAGCATTTT.

By sample fraction, this clonotype is medium-sized. The chain couples TRBV20-1 to TRBJ2-7; 7 bases align to TRBD1. The ends lost 6 bases at V and 3 bases at J; junction bases unmatched: 8. Germline lookup yields CDR1 DFQATT and CDR2 SNEGSKA (reference sequence). CDR3 size: 13 residues. The CDR3 region has the DNA TGCAGTGCAGACAGGGAAACCATCTACGAGCAGTACTTC. Amino acid sequence: CSADRETIYEQYF.

This clonotype came up many times. This chain uses TRBV27 with TRBJ2-5; tentatively, D is TRBD1 (6 bases). This CDR3 comprises 15 residues. Germline assignment: CDR1 MNHEY and CDR2 SMNVEV (reference sequence). Trimming took 3 bases from V and 2 from J, leaving 13 bases between them. CDR3 DNA: TGTGCCAGCAGTTTCACAGGGTTGGGGCAAGAGACCCAGTACTTC. It encodes CASSFTGLGQETQYF.

This clonotype was counted only a few times. This may arise from a read error, as a much more abundant clone is one base away. The V gene is TRBV14, the J gene TRBJ2-1, with 10 bases fitting TRBD2. The length of the CDR3 is 15 residues. CDR1 and CDR2 from the germline V gene are SGHDN and FVKESK. DNA of the CDR3: TGTGCCAGCGGCCAAGAAGGGACTAGCGTCTATGAGCAGTTCTTC. This gives the protein CASGQEGTSVYEQFF.

This clonotype is categorized as medium-sized. The rearrangement uses TRBV10-3 and TRBJ2-3, with D perhaps matching TRBD1 (6 bases). Germline V CDR1 and CDR2: ENHRY, SYGVKD. The ends were cut back, 3 bases at V and 6 bases at J, with 19 bases in the middle. This CDR3 is 16 amino acids long. The CDR3 is CAISDRGRALSDTQYF. CDR3 nucleotides: TGTGCCATCAGTGACAGGGGTAGGGCACTTTCGGATACGCAGTATTTT.

This clonotype was seen a handful of times. The V and J genes are TRBV20-1 and TRBJ2-5, with D unresolved. The germline V and J ends were trimmed by 0 bases and 7 bases, with 6 bases remaining between them. Germline loops: CDR1 DFQATT, CDR2 SNEGSKA (reference sequence). This CDR3 spans 11 amino acids. Written as DNA, the CDR3 is TGCAGTGCTAGAGAGTCTGTGACCCAGTACTTC. This encodes CSARESVTQYF.

By share, this clonotype ranks as medium-sized. The gene calls are TRBV28 and TRBJ1-4; D not certain. Germline lookup yields CDR1 MDHEN and CDR2 SYDVKM. CDR3 length: 16 amino acids. V lost 3 bases and J 3 bases, leaving 14 bases between the germline ends. This CDR3 reads CASSFSIGSPNEKLFF. The CDR3 DNA follows: TGTGCCAGCAGTTTCTCTATCGGCAGTCCTAATGAAAAACTGTTTTTT.

This chain joins TRBV9 and TRBJ2-3, with unresolved D. V was pared by 3 bases and J by 5 bases, with 10 bases between. The CDR3 is 13 residues long. Germline V CDR1 and CDR2: SGDLS, YYNGEE. The CDR3 DNA is TGTGCCAGCAGCGGTCCATCACGAGATACGCAGTATTTT. It encodes CASSGPSRDTQYF.